These T cell receptor beta chains were read from a single sample in a study of OX40 agonist ivuxolimab in advanced cancers. Some clones are missing from TCRdb's copy, which holds only in-frame ones; the method was immunoSEQ multiplex PCR. This sample yields fewer than 4,000 clones, of which more than 85% are seen a single time; about 1.8% belongs to the top ten. The starting material was CD4+ or CD8+ T cells sorted from blood, obtained in a trial of the OX40 agonist ivuxolimab. The receptors stem from an adult with an advanced solid tumor such as melanoma, head and neck, liver or kidney cancer. CDR3s include the opening cysteine and the closing phenylalanine or tryptophan. D genes are given only for firm matches. Expanded clones are given a class, and other clones once, few, many or no size at all.

TRBV28,-,TRBJ2-7,-,TGTGCCAGTAGAACCTCCGGGACGGGGCCCCACGAGCAGTACTTC,CASRTSGTGPHEQYF
TRBV5-6,-,TRBJ2-7,-,TGTGCCAGCAGCCCATTTGTGGGGGGGCTCGGCGAGCAGTACTTC,CASSPFVGGLGEQYF
TRBV6-1,TRBD2,TRBJ2-7,few,TGTGCCAGCAGGGGGGGGGTCAGACACTACGAGCAGTACTTC,CASRGGVRHYEQYF
TRBV7-2,-,TRBJ1-5,-,TGTGCCAGCAGCGAGTCGAGGGTCCAGCCCCAGCATTTT,CASSESRVQPQHF
TRBV9,-,TRBJ1-3,-,TGTGCCAGCAGCGGTGACAGTGCCAGCTCTGGAAACACCATATATTTT,CASSGDSASSGNTIYF
TRBV2,-,TRBJ1-1,-,TGTGCCAGCAGTGGACTTAGGACTGAAGCTTTCTTT,CASSGLRTEAFF
TRBV6-4,TRBD1,TRBJ1-1,once,TGTGCCAGCAGAAGACAGGGCATCATGAACACTGAAGCTTTCTTT,CASRRQGIMNTEAFF
TRBV7-9,-,TRBJ1-6,large,TGTGCCAGCAGCTTAGTGCCGGGCTCACCCCTCCACTTT,CASSLVPGSPLHF
TRBV5-6,-,TRBJ1-3,-,TGTGCCAGCAGCTTTGGGTCTGGAAACACCATATATTTT,CASSFGSGNTIYF
TRBV7-6,-,TRBJ2-3,-,TGTGCCAGCAGCTTAGTGGGGCAGCATAGGGATACGCAGTATTTT,CASSLVGQHRDTQYF
TRBV6-6,-,TRBJ1-5,-,TGTGCCAGCAGTTACTCGGGTAGCAATCAGCCCCAGCATTTT,CASSYSGSNQPQHF
TRBV6-6,-,TRBJ2-7,once,TGTGCCAGCAGACAAGTACAACCCTACGAGCAGTACTTC,CASRQVQPYEQYF
TRBV6-6,-,TRBJ1-5,-,TGTGCCAGCAGGGTACACTGGACTCAGCCCCAGCATTTT,CASRVHWTQPQHF
TRBV18,-,TRBJ2-5,-,TGTGCCAGCTCCCTCAATTCAGGGGCACAAGAGACCCAGTACTTC,CASSLNSGAQETQYF
TRBV6-6,-,TRBJ2-2,-,TGTGCCAGCAGTACTGTTAGCGGCACCGGGGAGCTGTTTTTT,CASSTVSGTGELFF
TRBV7-9,-,TRBJ2-5,-,TGTGCCAGCAGCTTAGCGGGGCCCAGCTACACCCAGTACTTC,CASSLAGPSYTQYF
TRBV6-5,-,TRBJ1-2,-,TGTGCCAGCAGTTACTCGATTCGGGAGAACTATGGCTACACCTTC,CASSYSIRENYGYTF
TRBV7-6,-,TRBJ1-3,-,TGTGCCAGCAGCTTAGGAGTTAGGGGAAGACCTGGAAACACCATATATTTT,CASSLGVRGRPGNTIYF
TRBV6-1,-,TRBJ1-5,-,TGTGCCAGCAGTGATTGGTATCAGCCCCAGCATTTT,CASSDWYQPQHF
TRBV7-8,-,TRBJ2-7,-,TGTGCCAGCAGCTCCCCGACAGGTCTCCCCAGCAAGAAGGGCTACGAGCAGTACTTC,CASSSPTGLPSKKGYEQYF
TRBV28,-,TRBJ2-2,-,TGTGCCAGCAGTGGACAGAACACCGGGGAGCTGTTTTTT,CASSGQNTGELFF
TRBV4-1,TRBD1,TRBJ1-5,-,TGCGCCAGCAGCTCACGGGACAGGGGCACGCGGGGGCCCCAGCATTTT,CASSSRDRGTRGPQHF
TRBV19,-,TRBJ2-6,once,TGTGCCAGTAGTATTCGGAGCTCTGGGGCCAACGTCCTGACTTTC,CASSIRSSGANVLTF
TRBV7-9,TRBD1,TRBJ1-6,-,TGTGCCAGCAGCGGGGACAGGGCTAATTCACCCCTCCACTTT,CASSGDRANSPLHF
TRBV7-9,TRBD1,TRBJ1-2,-,TGTGCCAGCACCCCGGGACAGGCTCGTACCTTC,CASTPGQARTF
TRBV20-1,TRBD1,TRBJ1-1,-,TGCAGTGCCCGGACAGGGGAAGCTTTCTTT,CSARTGEAFF
TRBV5-1,-,TRBJ1-1,-,TGCGCCAGCAGCTGGTCTACGAACACTGAAGCTTTCTTT,CASSWSTNTEAFF
TRBV5-1,-,TRBJ2-3,-,TGCGCCAGCAGCCATGAGGCAGAATTATACCAAAGCACAGATACGCAGTATTTT,CASSHEAELYQSTDTQYF
TRBV11-2,-,TRBJ1-3,-,TGTGCCAGCAGCTTAGTTCAGTTCGGAAACACCATATATTTT,CASSLVQFGNTIYF
TRBV10-3,-,TRBJ2-2,-,TGTGCCATCAGCGTTGGGGGGGCAGGCACCGGGGAGCTGTTTTTT,CAISVGGAGTGELFF
TRBV28,TRBD1,TRBJ1-2,-,TGTGCCAGCAAAACGACAGGGGTCTATGGCTACACCTTC,CASKTTGVYGYTF
TRBV21-1,-,TRBJ2-2,-,TGTGCCAGCAGCAAAGGAGGCAGCGCGAACACCGGGGAGCTGTTTTTT,CASSKGGSANTGELFF
TRBV5-1,TRBD2,TRBJ2-3,-,TGCGCCAGCAGCTCGGCCCGAGGGTATAGCGGGGGGCCTGGAGATACGCAGTATTTT,CASSSARGYSGGPGDTQYF
TRBV7-2,TRBD2,TRBJ2-7,-,TGTGCCAGCAGCTTGAACGGGGGGTTTCTCTACGAGCAGTACTTC,CASSLNGGFLYEQYF
TRBV19,-,TRBJ2-2,-,TGTGCCAGTAGTCAACCGACTAGATTCGGCACGAACACCGGGGAGCTGTTTTTT,CASSQPTRFGTNTGELFF
TRBV7-3,TRBD2,TRBJ2-3,-,TGTGCCAGCAGCCATCGACTAGCGGGGGGCACAGATACGCAGTATTTT,CASSHRLAGGTDTQYF
TRBV2,-,TRBJ2-7,-,TGTGCCAGCAGTGAAGCAGGGATGTCCTACGAGCAGTACTTC,CASSEAGMSYEQYF
TRBV2,-,TRBJ2-3,-,TGTGCCAGCAGTCAAGGGACCACCCCTCGGGAAGATACGCAGTATTTT,CASSQGTTPREDTQYF
TRBV30,-,TRBJ2-1,-,TGTGCCTGGAGTGACAGGTTCAATGAGCAGTTCTTC,CAWSDRFNEQFF
TRBV7-8,-,TRBJ2-7,-,TGTGCCAGCAGCTTGGGAGTCGGGATCGCGGGCTCCTACGAGCAGTACTTC,CASSLGVGIAGSYEQYF
TRBV2,-,TRBJ2-2,-,TGTGCCAGCAGTCTAGGACGCCGGGGGTCCGGGGAGCTGTTTTTT,CASSLGRRGSGELFF
TRBV6-1,-,TRBJ1-2,-,TGTGCCAGCAGTGAAGAATCCCCGGGGGCCGGCTATGGCTACACCTTC,CASSEESPGAGYGYTF
TRBV7-8,-,TRBJ2-7,once,TGTGCCAGCAGCTCAGACGGACCGAACTACGAGCAGTACTTC,CASSSDGPNYEQYF
TRBV5-6,-,TRBJ2-6,-,TGTGCCAGCGTCGGTGGCAATAGTCAAAGTCGGGCCAACGTCCTGACTTTC,CASVGGNSQSRANVLTF
TRBV30,-,TRBJ1-6,once,TGTGCCTGGAACAGAGGGGGGCCCCTCCACTTT,CAWNRGGPLHF
TRBV7-6,-,TRBJ2-5,-,TGTGCCAGCACCCTTCGACTTACCCGTCGTTCGGAGACCCAGTACTTC,CASTLRLTRRSETQYF
TRBV30,-,TRBJ2-3,once,TGTGCCTGGAGTATCAGACTACAAGATACGCAGTATTTT,CAWSIRLQDTQYF
TRBV5-1,-,TRBJ2-1,-,TGCGCCAGCTTCCTCGAGGGTAGGGGCAATGAGCAGTTCTTC,CASFLEGRGNEQFF
TRBV5-1,TRBD2,TRBJ2-3,-,TGCGCCAGCAGCTTGGCCGGGGGGGCCACAGATACGCAGTATTTT,CASSLAGGATDTQYF
TRBV19,-,TRBJ2-3,few,TGTGCCAGTAGTATAGGGGATACGCAGTATTTT,CASSIGDTQYF
TRBV2,TRBD1,TRBJ2-7,few,TGTGCCAGCAAACAGGGGGCCTACGAGCAGTACTTC,CASKQGAYEQYF
TRBV20-1,-,TRBJ2-7,-,TGCAGTGCTCGCAGCTCCTACGAGCAGTACTTC,CSARSSYEQYF